This T cell receptor beta chain was observed in a study of regulatory T cells in long-lasting Graves disease. Ten or more counts support this clonotype. Arm-PCR with iRepertoire HTBI primers amplified the CDR3 regions for these TCR beta libraries. Each CDR3 protein gets one entry after TCRdb re-called the multiplex PCR reads with MiXCR. The profile shows 540,000 or so distinct CDR3 sequences, about 13% of them singletons. The CDR3 sequence is 14 residues long. V lost 10 bases, J lost 4 bases, and 10 bases stayed unmatched. The germline V gene encodes CDR1 ENHRY and CDR2 SYGVKD. Time point described: newly diagnosed GD, antithyroid drugs for less than 3 months. RNA isolated from PBMCs was used to make the TCR library. The same specimen was also included in a second study, on T cells in Graves' hyperthyroidism and ophthalmopathy. As reported in that work: It was considered stable Graves' hyperthyroidism when ophthalmopathy did not progress within 18 months.

V and J are TRBV10-3 and TRBJ2-7; 10 nucleotides align to TRBD1. This material consisted of peripheral blood mononuclear cells (PBMCs), taken at new diagnosis, from a patient treated with antithyroid drugs. This clonotype was obtained from a man younger than 40 with Graves disease. CDR3 region: CATEPGQGTYEQYF. As DNA, the CDR3 is TGTGCCACAGAACCGGGACAGGGGACTTACGAGCAGTACTTC.